This T cell receptor beta chain was sequenced in a study of blood T cell repertoires in COVID-19. Turning to the study itself: Whether acute or convalescent, the COVID-19 samples came from the United States, Italy and Spain. The cDNA or gDNA used as material had been derived from T cells, B-cell-depleted T cells, or PBMCs.

This clone was counted once. Repertoires were generated with immunoSEQ multiplex PCR, while TCRdb's copy carries only in-frame clones and drops some. The sample has around 170,000 clones; roughly 87% are singletons. Sequenced material: peripheral blood. The sequence was collected from a woman aged 40 to 50 with acute or convalescent COVID-19.

The CDR3 DNA reads TGCGCCAGCAGCCAAGAGTTTGAGTTAGCGGGGGGCCCAAACACCGGGGAGCTGTTTTTT. It yields the protein CASSQEFELAGGPNTGELFF. V gene TRBV4-1 combines with J gene TRBJ2-2; TRBD2 aligns across 10 bases. Trimming removed 0 bases from V and 2 bases from J; junction bases left unmatched: 12. The CDR3 is 20 amino acids. Germline V lookup: CDR1 MGHRA, CDR2 YSYEKL.